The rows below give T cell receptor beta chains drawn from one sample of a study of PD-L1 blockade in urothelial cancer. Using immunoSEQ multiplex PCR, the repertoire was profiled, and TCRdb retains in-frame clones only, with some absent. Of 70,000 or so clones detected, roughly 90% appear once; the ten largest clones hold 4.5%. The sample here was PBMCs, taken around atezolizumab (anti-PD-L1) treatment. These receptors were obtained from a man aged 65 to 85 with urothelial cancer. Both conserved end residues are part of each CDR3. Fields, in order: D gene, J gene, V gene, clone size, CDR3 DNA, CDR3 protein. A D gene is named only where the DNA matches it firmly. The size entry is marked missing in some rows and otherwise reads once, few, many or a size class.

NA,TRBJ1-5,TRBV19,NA,TGTGCCAGTAGTATAGATTGGGGCCCGCCCTCTCAGCCCCAGCATTTT,CASSIDWGPPSQPQHF
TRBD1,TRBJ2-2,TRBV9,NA,TGTGCCAGCAGCCTCAGACAGGGGCCGAACACCGGGGAGCTGTTTTTT,CASSLRQGPNTGELFF
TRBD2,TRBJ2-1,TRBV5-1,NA,TGCGCCAGCAGCTCGGCATCGCGGGAGGGGCAGTTCTTC,CASSSASREGQFF
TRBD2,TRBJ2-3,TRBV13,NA,TGTGCCAGCAGCTCGACTAGCGGACACACAGATACGCAGTATTTT,CASSSTSGHTDTQYF
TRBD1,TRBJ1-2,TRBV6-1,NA,TGTGCCAGCAGTGAGCACAGGGGGACTTATGGCTACACCTTC,CASSEHRGTYGYTF
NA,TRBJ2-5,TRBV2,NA,TGTGCCAGCAGACTTACAGCAAATCAAGAGACCCAGTACTTC,CASRLTANQETQYF
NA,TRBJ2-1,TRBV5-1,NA,TGCGCCAGCAGCTTGGTAGCAGGGGTGTACAATGAGCAGTTCTTC,CASSLVAGVYNEQFF
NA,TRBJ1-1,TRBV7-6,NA,TGTGCCAGCAGCTCCGCCGGGGTAAACACTGAAGCTTTCTTT,CASSSAGVNTEAFF
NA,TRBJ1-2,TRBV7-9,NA,TGTGCCAGCAGCCATAAGAACGATGCAGATGGCTACACCTTC,CASSHKNDADGYTF
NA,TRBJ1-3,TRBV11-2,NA,TGTGCCAGCAGCTTAGCCTGGGCGGGCCCGTTCTCTGGAAACACCATATATTTT,CASSLAWAGPFSGNTIYF
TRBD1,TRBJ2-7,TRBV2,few,TGTGCCAGCAGCCGATTAAGGGGACAGTCCTCCTACGAGCAGTACTTC,CASSRLRGQSSYEQYF
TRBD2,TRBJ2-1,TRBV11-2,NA,TGTGCCAGCAGCTCAGGCCTGGGCGGGGGACGGAATGAGCAGTTCTTC,CASSSGLGGGRNEQFF
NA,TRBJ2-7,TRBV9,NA,TGTGCCAGCAGCGTAGAGCCGCAAACCTACGAGCAGTACTTC,CASSVEPQTYEQYF
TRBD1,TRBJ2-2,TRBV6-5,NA,TGTGCCAGCAGTTACTCCCCGGACAGGGTTAGGGAGCTGTTTTTT,CASSYSPDRVRELFF
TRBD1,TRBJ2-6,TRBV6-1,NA,TGTGCCAGTCCCGGGACAGGGCCTGGGGCCAACGTCCTGACTTTC,CASPGTGPGANVLTF
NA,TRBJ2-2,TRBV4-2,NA,TGTGCCAGCAGCCAAGGAGGTGCGAACACCGGGGAGCTGTTTTTT,CASSQGGANTGELFF
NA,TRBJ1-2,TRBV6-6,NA,TGTGCCAGCAGCCCCCCCCGTATCAGCTATGGCTACACCTTC,CASSPPRISYGYTF